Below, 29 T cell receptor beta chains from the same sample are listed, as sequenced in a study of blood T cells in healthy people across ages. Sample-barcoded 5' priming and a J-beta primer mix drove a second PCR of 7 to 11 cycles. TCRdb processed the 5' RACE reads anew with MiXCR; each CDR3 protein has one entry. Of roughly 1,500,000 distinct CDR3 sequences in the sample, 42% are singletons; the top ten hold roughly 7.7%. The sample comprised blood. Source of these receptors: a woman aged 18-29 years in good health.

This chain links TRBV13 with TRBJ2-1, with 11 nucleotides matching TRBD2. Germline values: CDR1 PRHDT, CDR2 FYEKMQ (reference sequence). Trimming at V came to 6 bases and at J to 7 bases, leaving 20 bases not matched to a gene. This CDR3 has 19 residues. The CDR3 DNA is TGTGCCAGCAGTTACCAATCAAAACTAGCGGGAGATTTATCGAATGAGCAGTTCTTC. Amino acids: CASSYQSKLAGDLSNEQFF.

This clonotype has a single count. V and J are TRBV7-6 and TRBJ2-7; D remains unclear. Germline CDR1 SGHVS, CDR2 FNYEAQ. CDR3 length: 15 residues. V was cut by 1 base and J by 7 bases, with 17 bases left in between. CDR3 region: CASSLGGGNTEEQYF. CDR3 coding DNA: TGTGCCAGCAGCTTAGGAGGCGGAAATACGGAAGAGCAGTACTTC.

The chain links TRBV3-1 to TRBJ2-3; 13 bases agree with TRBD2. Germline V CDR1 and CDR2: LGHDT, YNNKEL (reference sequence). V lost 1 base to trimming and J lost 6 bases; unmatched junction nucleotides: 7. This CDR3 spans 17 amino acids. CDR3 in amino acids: CASSQGLAGGRVDTQYF. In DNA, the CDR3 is TGTGCCAGCAGCCAAGGACTAGCGGGAGGTAGAGTCGATACGCAGTATTTT.

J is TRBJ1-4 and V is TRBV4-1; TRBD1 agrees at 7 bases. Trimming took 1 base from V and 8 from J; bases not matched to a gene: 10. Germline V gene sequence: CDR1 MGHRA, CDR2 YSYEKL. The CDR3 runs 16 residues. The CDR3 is CASSQVKGQLGEKLFF. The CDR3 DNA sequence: TGCGCCAGCAGCCAAGTTAAGGGACAGCTCGGGGAAAAACTGTTTTTT.

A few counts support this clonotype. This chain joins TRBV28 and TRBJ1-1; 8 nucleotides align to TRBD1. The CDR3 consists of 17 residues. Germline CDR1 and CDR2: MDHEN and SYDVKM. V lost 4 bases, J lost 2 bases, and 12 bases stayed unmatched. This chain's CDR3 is CASSSPAPGQGNTEAFF. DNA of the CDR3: TGTGCCAGCAGTTCCCCGGCGCCCGGACAGGGAAACACTGAAGCTTTCTTT. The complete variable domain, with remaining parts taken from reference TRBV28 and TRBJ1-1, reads DVKVTQSSRYLVKRTGEKVFLECVQDMDHENMFWYRQDPGLGLRLIYFSYDVKMKEKGDIPEGYSVSREKKERFSLILESASTNQTSMYLCASSSPAPGQGNTEAFFGQGTRLTVV.

The CDR3 loop is CASSQERGGRTYEQYF. CDR3 DNA: TGTGCCAGCAGCCAAGAAAGGGGGGGACGGACCTACGAGCAGTACTTC. This sequence joins TRBV14 and TRBJ2-7; D is possibly TRBD2 (7 bases). Looked up from germline, CDR1 is SGHDN and CDR2 is FVKESK. This CDR3 comprises 16 residues. V was shortened by 0 bases and J by 2 bases, with 14 bases between the two germline ends.

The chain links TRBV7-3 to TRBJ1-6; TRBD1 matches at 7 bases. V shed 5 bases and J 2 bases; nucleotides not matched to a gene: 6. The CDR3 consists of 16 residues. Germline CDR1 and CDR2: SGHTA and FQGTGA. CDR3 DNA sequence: TGTGCCAGCAGCCCTGACAGGGAACCCTATAATTCACCCCTCCACTTT. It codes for CASSPDREPYNSPLHF.

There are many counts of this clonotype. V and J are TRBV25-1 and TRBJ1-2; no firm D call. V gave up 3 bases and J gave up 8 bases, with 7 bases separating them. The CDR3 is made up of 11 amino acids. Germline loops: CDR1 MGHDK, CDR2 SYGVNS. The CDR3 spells CASSDAVGYTF. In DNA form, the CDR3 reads TGTGCCAGCAGTGACGCAGTCGGCTACACCTTC.

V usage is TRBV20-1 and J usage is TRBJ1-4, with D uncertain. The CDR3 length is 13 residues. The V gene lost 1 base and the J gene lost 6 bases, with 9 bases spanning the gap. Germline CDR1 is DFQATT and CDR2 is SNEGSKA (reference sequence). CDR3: CSARVAYDEKLFF. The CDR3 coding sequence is TGCAGTGCTAGAGTGGCGTACGATGAAAAACTGTTTTTT.

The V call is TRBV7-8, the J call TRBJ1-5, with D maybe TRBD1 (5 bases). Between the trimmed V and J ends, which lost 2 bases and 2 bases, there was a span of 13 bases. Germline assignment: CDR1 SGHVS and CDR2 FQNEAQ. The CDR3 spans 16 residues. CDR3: CASSLRRGLGNQPQHF. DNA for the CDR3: TGTGCCAGCAGCTTACGGCGGGGACTTGGCAATCAGCCCCAGCATTTT.

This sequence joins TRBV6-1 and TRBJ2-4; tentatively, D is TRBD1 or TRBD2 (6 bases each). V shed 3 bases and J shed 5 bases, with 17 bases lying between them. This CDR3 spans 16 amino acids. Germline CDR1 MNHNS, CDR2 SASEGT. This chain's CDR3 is CASSDRLGGAQNIQYF. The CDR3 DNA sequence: TGTGCCAGCAGTGACCGTCTGGGGGGCGCTCAAAACATTCAGTACTTC.

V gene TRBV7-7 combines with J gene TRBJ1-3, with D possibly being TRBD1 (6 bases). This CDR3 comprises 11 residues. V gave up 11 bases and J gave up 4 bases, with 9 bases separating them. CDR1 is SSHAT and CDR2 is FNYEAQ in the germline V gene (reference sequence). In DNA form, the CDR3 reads TGTGCCTGCGGACAGGGAAACACCATATATTTT. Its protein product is CACGQGNTIYF.

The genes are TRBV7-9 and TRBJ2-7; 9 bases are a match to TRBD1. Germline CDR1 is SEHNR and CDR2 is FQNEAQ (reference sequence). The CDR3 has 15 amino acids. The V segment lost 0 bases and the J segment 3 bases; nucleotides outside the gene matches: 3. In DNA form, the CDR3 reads TGTGCCAGCAGCTTAGCCGGGACAGGGCTCTACGAGCAGTACTTC. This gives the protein CASSLAGTGLYEQYF.

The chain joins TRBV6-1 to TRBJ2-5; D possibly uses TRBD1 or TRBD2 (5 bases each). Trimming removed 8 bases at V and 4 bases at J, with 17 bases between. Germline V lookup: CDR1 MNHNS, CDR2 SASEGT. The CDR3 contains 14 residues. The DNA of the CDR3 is TGTGCCAGCTCACCCGGGACGTCGTCAGAGACCCAGTACTTC. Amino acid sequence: CASSPGTSSETQYF.

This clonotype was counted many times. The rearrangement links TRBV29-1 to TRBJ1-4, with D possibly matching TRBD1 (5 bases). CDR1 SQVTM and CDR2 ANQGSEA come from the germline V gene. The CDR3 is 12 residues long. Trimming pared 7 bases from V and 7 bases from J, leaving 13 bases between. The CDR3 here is CSGREGPEKLFF. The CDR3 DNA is TGCAGCGGCCGGGAGGGGCCTGAAAAACTGTTTTTT. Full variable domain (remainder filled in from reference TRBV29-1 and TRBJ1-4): SAVISQKPSRDICQRGTSLTIQCQVDSQVTMMFWYRQQPGQSLTLIATANQGSEATYESGFVIDKFPISRPNLTFSTLTVSNMSPEDSSIYLCSGREGPEKLFFGSGTQLSVL.

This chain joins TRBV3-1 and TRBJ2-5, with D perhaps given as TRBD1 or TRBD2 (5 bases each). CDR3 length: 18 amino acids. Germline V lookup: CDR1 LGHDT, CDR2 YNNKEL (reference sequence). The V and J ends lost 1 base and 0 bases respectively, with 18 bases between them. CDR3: CASSQVTGDDPHQETQYF. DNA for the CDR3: TGTGCCAGCAGCCAAGTAACCGGGGACGATCCCCACCAAGAGACCCAGTACTTC.

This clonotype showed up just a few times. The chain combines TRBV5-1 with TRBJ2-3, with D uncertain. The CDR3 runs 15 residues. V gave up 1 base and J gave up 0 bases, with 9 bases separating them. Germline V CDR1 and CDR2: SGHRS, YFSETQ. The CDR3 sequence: CASSLIPESTDTQYF. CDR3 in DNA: TGCGCCAGCAGCTTGATCCCGGAAAGCACAGATACGCAGTATTTT.

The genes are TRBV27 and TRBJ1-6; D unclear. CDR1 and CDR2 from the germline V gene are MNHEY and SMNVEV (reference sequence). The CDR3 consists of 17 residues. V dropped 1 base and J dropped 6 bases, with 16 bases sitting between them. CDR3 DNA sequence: TGTGCCAGCAGTTTATTGGGAGGGTTCGGGGTTAATTCACCCCTCCACTTT. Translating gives CASSLLGGFGVNSPLHF.

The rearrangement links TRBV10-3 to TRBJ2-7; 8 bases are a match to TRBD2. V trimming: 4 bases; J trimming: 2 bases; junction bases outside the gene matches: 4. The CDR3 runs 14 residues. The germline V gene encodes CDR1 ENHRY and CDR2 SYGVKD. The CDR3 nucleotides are TGTGCCATCAGTGGTAGCGGGGTCGCCTACGAGCAGTACTTC. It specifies CAISGSGVAYEQYF.

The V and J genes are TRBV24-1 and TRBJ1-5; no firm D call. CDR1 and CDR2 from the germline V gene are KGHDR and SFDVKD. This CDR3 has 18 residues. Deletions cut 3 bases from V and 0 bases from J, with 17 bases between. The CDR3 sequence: CATSDPDHDSDSNQPQHF. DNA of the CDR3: TGTGCCACCAGTGATCCAGACCATGATTCTGATAGCAATCAGCCCCAGCATTTT.

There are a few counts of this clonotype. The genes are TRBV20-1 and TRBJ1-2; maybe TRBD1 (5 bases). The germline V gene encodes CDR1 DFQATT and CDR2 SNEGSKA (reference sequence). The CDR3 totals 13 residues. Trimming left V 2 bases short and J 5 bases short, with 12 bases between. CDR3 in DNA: TGCAGTGCTAGACCCGACAGTACTTATGGCTACACCTTC. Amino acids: CSARPDSTYGYTF.

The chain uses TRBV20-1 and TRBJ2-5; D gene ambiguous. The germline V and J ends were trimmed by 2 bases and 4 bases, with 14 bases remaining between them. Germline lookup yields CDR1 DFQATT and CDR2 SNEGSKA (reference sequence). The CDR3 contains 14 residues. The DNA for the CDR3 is TGCAGTGCTAGATCCTCCATCCCCCCAGAGACCCAGTACTTC. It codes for CSARSSIPPETQYF.

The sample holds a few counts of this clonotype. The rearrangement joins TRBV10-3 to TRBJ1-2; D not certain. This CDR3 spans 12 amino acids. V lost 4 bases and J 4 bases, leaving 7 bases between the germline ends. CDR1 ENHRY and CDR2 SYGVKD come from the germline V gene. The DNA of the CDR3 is TGTGCCATCAGTGGGACGGTCTATGGCTACACCTTC. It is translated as CAISGTVYGYTF.

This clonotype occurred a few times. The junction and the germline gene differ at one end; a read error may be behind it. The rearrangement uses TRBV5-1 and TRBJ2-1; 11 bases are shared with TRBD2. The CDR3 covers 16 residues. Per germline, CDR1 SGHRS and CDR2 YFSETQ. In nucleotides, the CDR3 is TGTGCCAGCAGCTTAGTATCTAGCGGGGGGTACAATGAGCAGTTCTTC. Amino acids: CASSLVSSGGYNEQFF.

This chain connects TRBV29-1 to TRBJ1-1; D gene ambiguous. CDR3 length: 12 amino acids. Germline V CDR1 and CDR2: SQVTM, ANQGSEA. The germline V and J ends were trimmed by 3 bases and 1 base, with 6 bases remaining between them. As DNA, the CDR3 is TGCAGCGTTGACCCGGGGAACACTGAAGCTTTCTTT. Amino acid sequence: CSVDPGNTEAFF.

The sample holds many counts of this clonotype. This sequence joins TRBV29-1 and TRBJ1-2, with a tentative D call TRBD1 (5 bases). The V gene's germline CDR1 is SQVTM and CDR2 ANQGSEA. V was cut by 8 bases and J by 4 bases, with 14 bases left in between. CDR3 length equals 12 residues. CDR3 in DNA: TGCAGCATCCCCTGGGGGACCTATGGCTACACCTTC. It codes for CSIPWGTYGYTF.

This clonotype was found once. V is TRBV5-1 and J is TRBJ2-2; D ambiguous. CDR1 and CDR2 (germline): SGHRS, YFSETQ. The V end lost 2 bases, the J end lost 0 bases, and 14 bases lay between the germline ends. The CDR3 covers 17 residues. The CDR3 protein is CASSLTGSRPNTGELFF. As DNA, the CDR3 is TGCGCCAGCAGCTTAACCGGGTCCCGGCCGAACACCGGGGAGCTGTTTTTT.

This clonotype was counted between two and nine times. In nucleotides, the CDR3 is TGTGCCAGCAGCCAAGGAAGCGGCATAGGATACGAGCAGTACTTC. Its translation is CASSQGSGIGYEQYF. V and J are TRBV4-2 and TRBJ2-7; a possible D gene is TRBD2 (5 bases). The CDR3 loop spans 15 amino acids. In germline, CDR1 is LGHNA, CDR2 YNFKEQ. V was cut by 1 base and J by 4 bases, with 14 bases left in between.

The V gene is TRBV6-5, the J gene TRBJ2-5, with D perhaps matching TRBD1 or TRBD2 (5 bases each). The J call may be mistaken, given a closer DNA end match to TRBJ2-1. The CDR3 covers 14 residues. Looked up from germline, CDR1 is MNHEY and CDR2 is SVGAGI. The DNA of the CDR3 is TGTGCCAGCAGTCCGGGACCGTTGCAAGAGACCCAGTTCTTC. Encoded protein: CASSPGPLQETQFF.